These 27 T cell receptor beta chains were sequenced from one sample in a study of blood T cell repertoires in COVID-19. Clones were read by immunoSEQ multiplex PCR, and TCRdb kept only the in-frame ones, dropping some. The sample records approximately 190,000 clones, approximately 85% being singletons. Specimen: peripheral blood. These receptors all stem from a woman in her 70s with active or convalescent COVID-19.

CDR3: CASSPEMDGGGYEQYF. CDR3 nucleotide sequence: TGCGCCAGCAGCCCGGAAATGGACGGGGGTGGGTACGAGCAGTACTTC. The chain has TRBV5-1 and TRBJ2-7, with D maybe TRBD2 (6 bases). CDR1 is SGHRS and CDR2 is YFSETQ in the germline V gene. The V end lost 4 bases, the J end lost 4 bases, and 21 bases lay between the germline ends. The CDR3 is made up of 16 amino acids. Together with reference TRBV5-1 and TRBJ2-7, the CDR3 gives the full variable domain: KAGVTQTPRYLIKTRGQQVTLSCSPISGHRSVSWYQQTPGQGLQFLFEYFSETQRNKGNFPGRFSGRQFSNSRSEMNVSTLELGDSALYLCASSPEMDGGGYEQYFGPGTRLTVT.

The chain couples TRBV6-5 to TRBJ1-3; tentative D call: TRBD1 (5 bases). From germline, CDR1 is MNHEY and CDR2 SVGAGI. V was cut by 8 bases and J by 0 bases, with 14 bases left in between. The length of the CDR3 is 15 residues. This CDR3 is CASQNGGTSGNTIYF. The DNA for the CDR3 is TGTGCCAGCCAGAATGGGGGGACCTCTGGAAACACCATATATTTT.

This clone was seen a handful of times. This chain links TRBV4-1 with TRBJ2-5; 11 nucleotides line up with TRBD2. The CDR3 length is 16 residues. Germline lookup yields CDR1 MGHRA and CDR2 YSYEKL. V lost 4 bases and J lost 2; bases outside the gene matches: 6. The CDR3 nucleotides are TGCGCCAGCAGCCCGCCGACTAGCGGGACACAAGAGACCCAGTACTTC. Residues: CASSPPTSGTQETQYF.

This rearrangement joins TRBV5-4 to TRBJ2-3; TRBD1 matches 10 bases. CDR1 is SGHNT and CDR2 is YYREEE in the germline V gene (reference sequence). This CDR3 region has 16 residues. The V and J ends lost 3 bases and 6 bases, in that order; junction bases with no gene match: 10. CDR3 bases: TGTGCCAGCAGCTGGGGGACAGGGGTCATGGAGGATACGCAGTATTTT. This codes for CASSWGTGVMEDTQYF.

V and J are TRBV6-1 and TRBJ1-5; TRBD1 matches at 10 bases. CDR1 and CDR2 (germline): MNHNS, SASEGT. J was trimmed by 7 bases and V by 2 bases; bases with no gene match: 14. The length of the CDR3 is 18 residues. The CDR3 DNA follows: TGTGCCAGCAGTGAATTCCCGGGACAGGGGACTTTGGGGCAGCCCCAGCATTTT. Translating it yields CASSEFPGQGTLGQPQHF.

The chain is built from TRBV6-5 and TRBJ2-1; 11 nucleotides line up with TRBD1. Per the germline V gene, CDR1 is MNHEY and CDR2 is SVGAGI. The ends lost 6 bases at V and 10 bases at J; junction bases unmatched: 5. CDR3 size: 13 residues. The CDR3 DNA is TGTGCCAGCAGAGGACAGGGGGCTAGGGAGCAGTTCTTC. Amino acid sequence: CASRGQGAREQFF.

This chain uses TRBV3-1 (or the pseudogene TRBV3-2) with TRBJ2-1; 8 nucleotides match TRBD1. V shed 4 bases, J shed 7 bases, and the junction held 3 bases outside the gene matches. The germline V gene encodes CDR1 LGHDT and CDR2 YNNKEL (reference sequence). The CDR3 has 13 amino acids. CDR3 DNA: TGTGCCAGCAGCCGCAGGGGGCTGAATGAGCAGTTCTTC. Translation gives CASSRRGLNEQFF.

The chain is built from TRBV7-2 and TRBJ1-2, with a possible D match to TRBD1 (5 bases). Per germline, CDR1 SGHTA and CDR2 FQGNSA. Trimming removed 4 bases at V and 4 bases at J, with 10 bases between. The CDR3 is 13 residues long. The CDR3 region has the DNA TGTGCCAGCAGCTACCCGGGGGGCTATGGCTACACCTTC. It codes for CASSYPGGYGYTF.

This clone came up once. The rearrangement links TRBV19 to TRBJ1-5; no clear D gene. The germline V gene encodes CDR1 LNHDA and CDR2 SQIVND (reference sequence). The CDR3 spans 14 residues. V was clipped by 2 bases and J by 5 bases, with 10 bases between them. The CDR3 DNA follows: TGTGCCAGTAGTATAAATCTCGGGTATCAGCCCCAGCATTTT. It encodes CASSINLGYQPQHF.

The chain uses TRBV18 and TRBJ2-7; 11 bases are a match to TRBD2. J gave up 4 bases and V 6 bases, and 11 bases lay outside the gene matches. This CDR3 spans 16 amino acids. The germline CDR1 and CDR2 sequences are KGHSH and LQKENI. CDR3 DNA: TGTGCCAGCTCCCCGGGACTAGCGGACACCTTGTACGAGCAGTACTTC. Protein: CASSPGLADTLYEQYF.

This clone has a single count. This sequence joins TRBV24-1 and TRBJ1-5; D is ambiguous. The CDR3 is made up of 13 amino acids. The V end was cut by 3 bases, the J end by 7 bases, with 9 bases between. Per the germline V gene, CDR1 is KGHDR and CDR2 is SFDVKD. The CDR3 region has the DNA TGTGCCACCAGTGATATCTCGGGGCAGCCCCAGCATTTT. Residues: CATSDISGQPQHF.

The rearrangement links TRBV19 to TRBJ2-1; TRBD2 matches 14 bases. This CDR3 contains 15 residues. V lost 3 bases and J lost 8; bases outside the gene matches: 3. CDR1 and CDR2 (germline): LNHDA, SQIVND (reference sequence). CDR3 amino acids: CASSMGLAGVDEQFF. The CDR3 DNA sequence: TGTGCCAGTAGTATGGGACTAGCGGGAGTGGATGAGCAGTTCTTC.

This clone came up a few times. This chain links TRBV5-1 with TRBJ2-3, with 11 nucleotides matching TRBD2. V lost 5 bases and J lost 4; bases outside the gene matches: 6. The CDR3 sequence is 15 residues long. The germline V gene has CDR1 SGHRS and CDR2 YFSETQ. The CDR3 loop reads CASSVTSGTADTQYF. The CDR3 coding sequence is TGCGCCAGCAGTGTGACTAGCGGGACTGCAGATACGCAGTATTTT.

The rearrangement links TRBV6-7 to TRBJ1-3; no definite D call. TRBV6-7 is annotated as an ORF whose role is uncertain. CDR3 size: 19 residues. The V end was cut by 2 bases, the J end by 0 bases, with 20 bases between. Written as DNA, the CDR3 is TGTGCCAGCAGTTACATGGTGGTTCCAGGAAGAAGCTCTGGAAACACCATATATTTT. Encoded protein: CASSYMVVPGRSSGNTIYF.

This sequence joins TRBV20-1 and TRBJ2-1; TRBD2 agrees at 15 bases. J lost 8 bases, V lost 3 bases, and 17 bases had no gene match. CDR3 length: 19 amino acids. CDR1 and CDR2 (germline): DFQATT, SNEGSKA (reference sequence). The chain's CDR3 is CSASGAGTSGRSVSDEQFF. For the CDR3, the DNA is TGCAGTGCTAGTGGGGCCGGGACTAGCGGGAGGTCAGTTTCCGATGAGCAGTTCTTC.

CDR3 sequence: CASSLDASAYTDTQYF. The CDR3 DNA sequence: TGCGCCAGCAGCTTGGACGCTAGCGCCTACACAGATACGCAGTATTTT. V is TRBV5-1 and J is TRBJ2-3; TRBD2 is a possible D gene (6 bases). The V and J ends lost 0 bases and 2 bases respectively, with 13 bases between them. CDR3 length: 16 amino acids. Per the germline V gene, CDR1 is SGHRS and CDR2 is YFSETQ.

The chain couples TRBV6-2 or TRBV6-3 to TRBJ2-3; D is possibly TRBD2 (6 bases). Trimming took off 2 bases at V and 4 bases at J, with 10 bases between the two ends. Germline CDR1 is MNHEY and CDR2 is SVGEGT. The CDR3 runs 14 residues. CDR3 sequence: CASSYTSRADTQYF. Written as DNA, the CDR3 is TGTGCCAGCAGTTACACTAGCCGCGCAGATACGCAGTATTTT.

V and J are TRBV6-2 or TRBV6-3 and TRBJ1-2; 7 bases agree with TRBD1. Looked up from germline, CDR1 is MNHEY and CDR2 is SVGEGT. V gave up 5 bases and J gave up 2 bases; unmatched junction bases: 11. The length of the CDR3 is 16 residues. CDR3 residues: CASSKQKDRRNYGYTF. CDR3 bases: TGTGCCAGCAGTAAACAGAAGGACAGGAGGAACTATGGCTACACCTTC.

This clone is a singleton in its sample. The chain uses TRBV7-2 and TRBJ1-5; 9 bases agree with TRBD1. The length of the CDR3 is 16 residues. J gave up 4 bases and V 4 bases, and 8 bases lay outside the gene matches. Germline V gene sequence: CDR1 SGHTA, CDR2 FQGNSA. For the CDR3, the DNA is TGTGCCAGCAGCTCAGAACAGGGGGCTATGAATCAGCCCCAGCATTTT. The encoded protein is CASSSEQGAMNQPQHF.

As concerns this clone: At one boundary the junction diverges from the germline segment, which might be a read error. The V and J genes are TRBV2 and TRBJ2-7, with TRBD2 matching 7 bases. The CDR3 has 15 amino acids. Germline V gene lookup returns CDR1 SNHLY and CDR2 FYNNEI. The CDR3 DNA reads as TGTGCCAGCAGTGAAGCGCTATTGCAGCGGGGAGTTAGGCCATTC. Protein: CASSEALLQRGVRPF.

The J gene is TRBJ2-5, the V gene TRBV5-1; D may be TRBD2 (5 bases). V gave up 3 bases and J gave up 0 bases, with 6 bases separating them. The CDR3 contains 13 residues. The germline V gene has CDR1 SGHRS and CDR2 YFSETQ. DNA for the CDR3: TGCGCCAGCAGCTGGGAGTACCAAGAGACCCAGTACTTC. It codes for CASSWEYQETQYF.

The rearrangement uses TRBV19 and TRBJ2-7; the match to TRBD2 covers 15 bases. This CDR3 is 16 amino acids long. Germline loops: CDR1 LNHDA, CDR2 SQIVND (reference sequence). Trimming removed 8 bases from V and 5 bases from J; junction bases left unmatched: 10. As DNA, the CDR3 is TGTGCCAGTCGGACTAGCGGGAGGGCCGTGGGAAACGAGCAGTACTTC. This sequence encodes CASRTSGRAVGNEQYF.

J is TRBJ2-2 and V is TRBV6-5; D is ambiguous. This CDR3 region has 15 residues. The V and J ends lost 0 bases and 5 bases respectively, with 10 bases between them. Looked up from germline, CDR1 is MNHEY and CDR2 is SVGAGI. The DNA of the CDR3 is TGTGCCAGCAGTTACTCTTGGAGTGGTACCGGGGAGCTGTTTTTT. This codes for CASSYSWSGTGELFF.

The chain joins TRBV3-1 (or the pseudogene TRBV3-2) to TRBJ2-1; 11 bases are a match to TRBD2. J lost 8 bases, V lost 4 bases, and 7 bases had no gene match. This CDR3 region has 15 residues. CDR1 and CDR2 (germline): LGHDT, YNNKEL (reference sequence). The CDR3 DNA sequence: TGTGCCAGCAGCCGCCAACTAGCGGGAGTACATGAGCAGTTCTTC. Protein sequence: CASSRQLAGVHEQFF.

As for this clone: Other DNA sequences of this sample code for an identical CDR3. The V call is TRBV7-8, the J call TRBJ2-7; 9 bases match TRBD2. The V segment lost 0 bases and the J segment 6 bases; nucleotides outside the gene matches: 12. Germline lookup yields CDR1 SGHVS and CDR2 FQNEAQ. This CDR3 has 17 residues. This CDR3 reads CASSLAPVGAGGPEQYF. CDR3 sequence (DNA): TGTGCCAGCAGCTTAGCACCCGTAGGGGCGGGAGGGCCCGAGCAGTACTTC.

This clone was picked up one time. This chain links TRBV6-1 with TRBJ1-2; D unclear. The CDR3 has 11 residues. Trimming took 3 bases from V and 8 from J, leaving 7 bases between them. The germline CDR1 and CDR2 sequences are MNHNS and SASEGT. This CDR3 is CASSEAHGYTF. The CDR3 DNA reads as TGTGCCAGCAGTGAGGCACACGGCTACACCTTC.

The rearrangement joins TRBV20-1 to TRBJ2-1; D call uncertain. The V gene lost 7 bases and the J gene lost 6 bases, with 7 bases spanning the gap. In germline, CDR1 is DFQATT, CDR2 SNEGSKA (reference sequence). This CDR3 comprises 10 residues. This CDR3 is CSVRANEQFF. CDR3 nucleotides: TGCAGTGTTAGGGCCAATGAGCAGTTCTTC.